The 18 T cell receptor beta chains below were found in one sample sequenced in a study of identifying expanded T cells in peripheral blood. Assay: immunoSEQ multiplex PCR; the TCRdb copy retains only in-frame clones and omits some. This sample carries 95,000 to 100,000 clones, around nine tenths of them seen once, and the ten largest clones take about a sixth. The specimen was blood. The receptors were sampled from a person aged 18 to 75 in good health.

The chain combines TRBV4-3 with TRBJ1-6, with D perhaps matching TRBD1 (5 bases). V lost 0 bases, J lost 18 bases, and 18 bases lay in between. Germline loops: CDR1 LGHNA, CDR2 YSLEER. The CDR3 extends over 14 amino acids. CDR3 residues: CASSQDRGTLISHF. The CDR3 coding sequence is TGCGCCAGCAGCCAAGATAGGGGAACGTTAATTTCCCACTTT.

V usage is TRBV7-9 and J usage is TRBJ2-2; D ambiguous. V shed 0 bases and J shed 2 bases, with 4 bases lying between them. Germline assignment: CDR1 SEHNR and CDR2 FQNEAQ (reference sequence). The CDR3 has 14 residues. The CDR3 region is CASSLAGNTGELFF. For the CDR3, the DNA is TGTGCCAGCAGCTTAGCCGGAAACACCGGGGAGCTGTTTTTT.

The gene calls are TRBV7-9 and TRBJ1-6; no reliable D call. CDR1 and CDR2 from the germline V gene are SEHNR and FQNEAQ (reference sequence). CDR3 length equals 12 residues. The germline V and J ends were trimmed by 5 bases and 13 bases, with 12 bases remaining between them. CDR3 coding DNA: TGTGCCAGCAGCCATTTGACCGCCCCCCTCCACTTT. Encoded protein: CASSHLTAPLHF.

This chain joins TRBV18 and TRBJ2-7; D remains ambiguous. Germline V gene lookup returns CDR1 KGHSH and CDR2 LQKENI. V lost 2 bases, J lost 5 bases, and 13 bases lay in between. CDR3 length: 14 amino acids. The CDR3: CASSPRIMDDEQYF. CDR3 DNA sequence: TGTGCCAGCTCACCAAGGATTATGGACGACGAGCAGTACTTC.

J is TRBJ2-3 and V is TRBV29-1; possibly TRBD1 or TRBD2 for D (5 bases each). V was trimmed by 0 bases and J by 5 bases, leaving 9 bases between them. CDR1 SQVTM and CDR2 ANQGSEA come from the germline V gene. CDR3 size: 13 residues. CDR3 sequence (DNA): TGCAGCGTTGAAGAGGGGGTAGTAGATACGCAGTATTTT. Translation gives CSVEEGVVDTQYF.

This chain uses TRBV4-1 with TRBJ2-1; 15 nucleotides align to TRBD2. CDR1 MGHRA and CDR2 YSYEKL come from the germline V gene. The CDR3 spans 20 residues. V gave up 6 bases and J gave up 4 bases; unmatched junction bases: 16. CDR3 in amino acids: CASRQNPGTSGGPGYNEQFF. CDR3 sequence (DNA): TGCGCCAGCAGACAAAACCCCGGGACTAGCGGGGGGCCGGGATACAATGAGCAGTTCTTC.

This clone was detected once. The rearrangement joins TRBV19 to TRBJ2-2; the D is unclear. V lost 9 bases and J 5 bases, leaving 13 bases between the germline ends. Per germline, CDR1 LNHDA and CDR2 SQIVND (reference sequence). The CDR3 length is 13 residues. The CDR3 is CASTKPNTGELFF. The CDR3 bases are TGTGCCAGCACTAAACCAAATACCGGGGAGCTGTTTTTT.

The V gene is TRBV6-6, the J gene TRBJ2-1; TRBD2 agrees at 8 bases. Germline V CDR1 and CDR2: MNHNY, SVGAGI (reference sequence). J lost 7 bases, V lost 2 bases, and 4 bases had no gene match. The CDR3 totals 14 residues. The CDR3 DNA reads TGTGCCAGCAGTTACGGTTCGGGGGGGAATGAGCAGTTCTTC. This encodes CASSYGSGGNEQFF.

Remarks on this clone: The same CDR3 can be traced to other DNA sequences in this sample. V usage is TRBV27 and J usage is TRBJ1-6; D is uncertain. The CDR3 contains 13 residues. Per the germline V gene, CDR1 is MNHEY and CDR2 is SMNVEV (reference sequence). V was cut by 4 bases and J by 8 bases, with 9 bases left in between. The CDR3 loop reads CASSWSWDSPLHF. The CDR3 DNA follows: TGTGCCAGCAGTTGGTCATGGGATTCACCCCTCCACTTT.

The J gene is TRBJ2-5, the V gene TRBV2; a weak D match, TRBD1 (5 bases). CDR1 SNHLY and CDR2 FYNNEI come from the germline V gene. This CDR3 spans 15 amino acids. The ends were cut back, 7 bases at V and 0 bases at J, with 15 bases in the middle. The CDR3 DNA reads TGTGCCAGCAACCCACAGGCATGGTACCAAGAGACCCAGTACTTC. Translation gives CASNPQAWYQETQYF.

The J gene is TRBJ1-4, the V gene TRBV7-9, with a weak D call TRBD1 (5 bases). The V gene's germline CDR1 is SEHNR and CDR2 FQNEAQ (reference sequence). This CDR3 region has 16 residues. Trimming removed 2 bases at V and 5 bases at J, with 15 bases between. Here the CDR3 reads CASSLPSRVMNEKLFF. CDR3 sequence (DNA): TGTGCCAGCAGCTTACCTTCCAGGGTAATGAATGAAAAACTGTTTTTT.

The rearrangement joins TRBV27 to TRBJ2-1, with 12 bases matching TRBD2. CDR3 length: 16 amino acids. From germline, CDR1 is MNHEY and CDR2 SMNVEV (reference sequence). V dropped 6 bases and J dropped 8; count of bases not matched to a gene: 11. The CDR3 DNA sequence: TGTGCCAGCAGGGTACTAGCGGGGGGTTCTCCAGATGAGCAGTTCTTC. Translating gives CASRVLAGGSPDEQFF.

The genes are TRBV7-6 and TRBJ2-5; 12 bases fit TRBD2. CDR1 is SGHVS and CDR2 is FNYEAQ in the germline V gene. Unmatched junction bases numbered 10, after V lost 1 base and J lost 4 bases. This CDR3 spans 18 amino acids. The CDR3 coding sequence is TGTGCCAGCAGCTTAGGGATTCTAGCGGGGGGGCCGGGAGAGACCCAGTACTTC. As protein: CASSLGILAGGPGETQYF.

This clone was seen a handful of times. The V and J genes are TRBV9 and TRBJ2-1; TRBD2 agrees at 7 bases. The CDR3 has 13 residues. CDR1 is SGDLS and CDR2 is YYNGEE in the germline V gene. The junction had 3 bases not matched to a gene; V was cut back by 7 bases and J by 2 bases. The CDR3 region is CASGGLTYNEQFF. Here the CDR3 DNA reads TGTGCCAGCGGGGGACTAACCTACAATGAGCAGTTCTTC.

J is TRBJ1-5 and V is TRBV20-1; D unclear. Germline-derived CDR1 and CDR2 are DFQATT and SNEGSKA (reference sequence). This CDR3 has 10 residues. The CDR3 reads CTPPRTPQHF. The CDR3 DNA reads TGCACTCCACCCAGGACGCCCCAGCATTTT.

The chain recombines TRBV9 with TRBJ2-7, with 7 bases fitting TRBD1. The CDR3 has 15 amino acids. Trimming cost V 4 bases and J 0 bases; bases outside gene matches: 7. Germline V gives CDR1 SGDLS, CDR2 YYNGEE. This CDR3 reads CASSPSGQSSYEQYF. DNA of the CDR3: TGTGCCAGCAGCCCGTCGGGACAGAGCTCCTACGAGCAGTACTTC.

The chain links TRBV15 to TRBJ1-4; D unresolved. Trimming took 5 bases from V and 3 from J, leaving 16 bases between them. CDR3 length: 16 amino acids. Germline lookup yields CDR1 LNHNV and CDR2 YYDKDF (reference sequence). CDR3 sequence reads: CATSLSFEGSNEKLFF. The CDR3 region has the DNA TGTGCCACCAGCTTATCCTTCGAGGGATCTAATGAAAAACTGTTTTTT.

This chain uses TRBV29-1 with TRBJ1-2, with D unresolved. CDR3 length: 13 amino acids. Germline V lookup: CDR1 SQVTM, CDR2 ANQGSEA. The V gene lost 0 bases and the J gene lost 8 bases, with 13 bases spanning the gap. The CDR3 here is CSVEDRSLLGYTF. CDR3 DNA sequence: TGCAGCGTTGAAGACAGGTCCCTTCTGGGCTACACCTTC. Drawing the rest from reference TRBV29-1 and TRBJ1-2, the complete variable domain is SAVISQKPSRDICQRGTSLTIQCQVDSQVTMMFWYRQQPGQSLTLIATANQGSEATYESGFVIDKFPISRPNLTFSTLTVSNMSPEDSSIYLCSVEDRSLLGYTFGSGTRLTVV.